Listed below are T cell receptor beta chains from one sample, sequenced in a study of shared clonotypes between healthy human individuals. Assay used: immunoSEQ multiplex PCR; TCRdb lists only in-frame clones, some missing. Of about 1.1 million clones listed, 70% to 80% are singletons. Sequenced sample: memory CD4+ T cells from PBMCs. The origin of the receptors is a man aged 18 to 35 in good health. Some clones in this sample may be carry-over from other donors' samples. Each CDR3 is given with its conserved first and last residue. Each record gives: D gene, clone size, V gene, J gene, CDR3 protein, CDR3 DNA. D genes are given only for firm matches. Clone size is stated in some rows and not others, as once, few, many or a class when expanded.

D gene: TRBD1
clone size: .
V gene: TRBV19
J gene: TRBJ1-1
CDR3 protein: CASSDRGHTEAFF
CDR3 DNA: TGTGCCAGTAGCGACAGGGGACACACTGAAGCTTTCTTT

D gene: .
clone size: .
V gene: TRBV5-6
J gene: TRBJ2-5
CDR3 protein: CASSLSGQGSGPQYF
CDR3 DNA: TGTGCCAGCAGCTTGTCGGGGCAGGGAAGTGGACCCCAGTACTTC

D gene: .
clone size: .
V gene: TRBV18
J gene: TRBJ2-5
CDR3 protein: CASSPGQEETQYF
CDR3 DNA: TGTGCCAGCTCACCGGGACAAGAAGAGACCCAGTACTTC

D gene: .
clone size: .
V gene: TRBV9
J gene: TRBJ2-3
CDR3 protein: CASSVAWDTQYF
CDR3 DNA: TGTGCCAGCAGCGTAGCTTGGGATACGCAGTATTTT

D gene: .
clone size: .
V gene: TRBV9
J gene: TRBJ2-3
CDR3 protein: CASSVTPSTDTQYF
CDR3 DNA: TGTGCCAGCAGCGTAACCCCTAGCACAGATACGCAGTATTTT

D gene: .
clone size: few
V gene: TRBV6-1
J gene: TRBJ1-5
CDR3 protein: CASSEADQPQHF
CDR3 DNA: TGTGCCAGCAGTGAAGCGGATCAGCCCCAGCATTTT

D gene: TRBD1
clone size: .
V gene: TRBV28
J gene: TRBJ1-1
CDR3 protein: CASSSTGQGRVAFF
CDR3 DNA: TGTGCCAGCAGTTCGACGGGACAGGGGAGGGTAGCTTTCTTT

D gene: .
clone size: .
V gene: TRBV7-2
J gene: TRBJ2-7
CDR3 protein: CASSFPSLYEQYF
CDR3 DNA: TGTGCCAGCAGCTTCCCAAGCCTCTACGAGCAGTACTTC

D gene: .
clone size: .
V gene: TRBV28
J gene: TRBJ2-3
CDR3 protein: CASSSSNRWPNTQYF
CDR3 DNA: TGTGCCAGCAGTTCGTCGAACAGGTGGCCCAATACGCAGTATTTT

D gene: TRBD1
clone size: few
V gene: TRBV2
J gene: TRBJ2-7
CDR3 protein: CATGTDLTYEQYF
CDR3 DNA: TGTGCCACGGGGACAGACCTCACCTACGAGCAGTACTTC

D gene: TRBD2
clone size: .
V gene: TRBV15
J gene: TRBJ2-7
CDR3 protein: CATSRGEREGTYEQYF
CDR3 DNA: TGTGCCACCAGCAGGGGTGAGCGGGAAGGTACCTACGAGCAGTACTTC